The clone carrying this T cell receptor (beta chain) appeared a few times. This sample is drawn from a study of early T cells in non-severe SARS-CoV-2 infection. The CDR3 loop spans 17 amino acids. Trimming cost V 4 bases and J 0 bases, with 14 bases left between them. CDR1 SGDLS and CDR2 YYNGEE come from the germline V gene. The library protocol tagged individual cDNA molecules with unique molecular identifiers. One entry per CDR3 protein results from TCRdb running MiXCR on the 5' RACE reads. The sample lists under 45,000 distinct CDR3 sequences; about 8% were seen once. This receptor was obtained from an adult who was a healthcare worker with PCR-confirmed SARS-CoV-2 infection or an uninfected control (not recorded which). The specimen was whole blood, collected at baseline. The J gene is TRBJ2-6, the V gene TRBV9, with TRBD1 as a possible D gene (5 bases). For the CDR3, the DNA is TGTGCCAGCAGCCCAGACCCAGGGCTCTCTGGGGCCAACGTCCTGACTTTC. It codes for CASSPDPGLSGANVLTF. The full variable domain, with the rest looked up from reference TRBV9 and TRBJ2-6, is DSGVTQTPKHLITATGQRVTLRCSPRSGDLSVYWYQQSLDQGLQFLIQYYNGEERAKGNILERFSAQQFPDLHSELNLSSLELGDSALYFCASSPDPGLSGANVLTFGAGSRLTVL.